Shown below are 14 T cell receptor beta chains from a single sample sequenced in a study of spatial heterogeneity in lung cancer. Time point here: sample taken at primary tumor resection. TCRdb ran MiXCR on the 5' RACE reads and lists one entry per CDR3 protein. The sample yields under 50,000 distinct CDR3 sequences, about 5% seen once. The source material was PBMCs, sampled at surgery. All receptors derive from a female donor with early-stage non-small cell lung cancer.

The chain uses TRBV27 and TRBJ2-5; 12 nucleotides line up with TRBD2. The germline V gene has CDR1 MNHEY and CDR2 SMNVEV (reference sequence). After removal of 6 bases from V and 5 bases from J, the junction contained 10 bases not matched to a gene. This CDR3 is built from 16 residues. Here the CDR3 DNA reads TGTGCCAGCAGCTACGGGGCTAGCGGGGGGGTTGAGACCCAGTACTTC. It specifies CASSYGASGGVETQYF.

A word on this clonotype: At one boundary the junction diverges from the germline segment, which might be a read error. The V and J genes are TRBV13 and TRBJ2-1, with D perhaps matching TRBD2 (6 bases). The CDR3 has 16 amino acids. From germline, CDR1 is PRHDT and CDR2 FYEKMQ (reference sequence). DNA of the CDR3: TGTGTCAGCAGCTTAGATTCGCGGGGATACGGGAATGAGCAGTTCTTC. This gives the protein CVSSLDSRGYGNEQFF.

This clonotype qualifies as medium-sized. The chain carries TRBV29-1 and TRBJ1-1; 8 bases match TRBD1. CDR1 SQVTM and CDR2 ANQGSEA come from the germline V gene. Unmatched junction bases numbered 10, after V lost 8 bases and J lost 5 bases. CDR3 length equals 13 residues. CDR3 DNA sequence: TGCAGCTCGTCGACAGGGGTGGGGACTGAAGCTTTCTTT. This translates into CSSSTGVGTEAFF. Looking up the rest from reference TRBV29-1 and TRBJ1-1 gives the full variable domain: SAVISQKPSRDICQRGTSLTIQCQVDSQVTMMFWYRQQPGQSLTLIATANQGSEATYESGFVIDKFPISRPNLTFSTLTVSNMSPEDSSIYLCSSSTGVGTEAFFGQGTRLTVV.

CDR3 sequence reads: CASSFSGGAGDTQYF. In DNA form, the CDR3 reads TGTGCCAGCAGCTTTAGCGGGGGGGCCGGAGATACGCAGTATTTT. The chain links TRBV7-2 to TRBJ2-3, with 11 bases identical to TRBD2. The V gene's germline CDR1 is SGHTA and CDR2 FQGNSA. V was clipped by 3 bases and J by 5 bases; unmatched bases: 4. The CDR3 consists of 15 residues. The full variable domain, completed using reference TRBV7-2 and TRBJ2-3, is GAGVSQSPSNKVTEKGKDVELRCDPISGHTALYWYRQSLGQGLEFLIYFQGNSAPDKSGLPSDRFSAERTGGSVSTLTIQRTQQEDSAVYLCASSFSGGAGDTQYFGPGTRLTVL.

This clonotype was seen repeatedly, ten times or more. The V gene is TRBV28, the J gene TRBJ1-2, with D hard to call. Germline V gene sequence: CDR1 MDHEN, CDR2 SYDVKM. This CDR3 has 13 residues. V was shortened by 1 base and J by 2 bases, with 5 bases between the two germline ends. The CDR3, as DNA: TGTGCCAGCAGTTTATCACAGAACTATGGCTACACCTTC. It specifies CASSLSQNYGYTF.

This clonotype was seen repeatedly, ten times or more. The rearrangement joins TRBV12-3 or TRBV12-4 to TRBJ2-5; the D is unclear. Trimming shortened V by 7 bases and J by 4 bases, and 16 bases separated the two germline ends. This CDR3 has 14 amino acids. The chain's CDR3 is CASTRGPSGETQYF. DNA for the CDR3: TGTGCCAGCACCCGAGGCCCGTCCGGAGAGACCCAGTACTTC.

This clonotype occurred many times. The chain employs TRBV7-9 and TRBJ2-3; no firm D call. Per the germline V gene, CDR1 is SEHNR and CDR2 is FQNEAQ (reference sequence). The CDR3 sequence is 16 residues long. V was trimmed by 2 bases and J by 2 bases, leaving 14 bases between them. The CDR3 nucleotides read TGTGCCAGCAGCTTATTTTCGGCGGTTTACACAGATACGCAGTATTTT. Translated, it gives CASSLFSAVYTDTQYF.

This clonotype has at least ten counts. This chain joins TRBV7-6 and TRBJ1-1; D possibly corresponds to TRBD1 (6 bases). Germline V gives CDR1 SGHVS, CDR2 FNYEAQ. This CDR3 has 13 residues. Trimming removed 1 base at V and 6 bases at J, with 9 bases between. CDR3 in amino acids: CASSLEAGAEAFF. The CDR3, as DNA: TGTGCCAGCAGCTTAGAAGCAGGGGCTGAAGCTTTCTTT.

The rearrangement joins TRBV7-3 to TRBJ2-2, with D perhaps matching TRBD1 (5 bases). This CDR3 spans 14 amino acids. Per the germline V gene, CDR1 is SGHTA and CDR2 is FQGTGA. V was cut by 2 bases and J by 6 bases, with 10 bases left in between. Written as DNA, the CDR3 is TGTGCCAGCAGCTTACGTCAGGGATCCGGGGAGCTGTTTTTT. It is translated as CASSLRQGSGELFF.

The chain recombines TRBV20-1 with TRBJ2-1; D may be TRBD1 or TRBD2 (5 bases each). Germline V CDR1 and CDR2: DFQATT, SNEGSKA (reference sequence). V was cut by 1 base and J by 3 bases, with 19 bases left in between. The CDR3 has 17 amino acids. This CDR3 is CSARVLLGGKSYNEQFF. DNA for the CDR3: TGCAGTGCTAGAGTCCTTCTTGGGGGAAAAAGCTACAATGAGCAGTTCTTC.

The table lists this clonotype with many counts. The CDR3 loop reads CASSQDLDPNEQFF. CDR3 DNA sequence: TGCGCCAGCAGCCAAGATCTGGACCCCAATGAGCAGTTCTTC. The V and J genes are TRBV4-3 and TRBJ2-1; D gene ambiguous. The ends were cut back, 0 bases at V and 6 bases at J, with 9 bases in the middle. Germline-derived CDR1 and CDR2 are LGHNA and YSLEER. The length of the CDR3 is 14 residues.

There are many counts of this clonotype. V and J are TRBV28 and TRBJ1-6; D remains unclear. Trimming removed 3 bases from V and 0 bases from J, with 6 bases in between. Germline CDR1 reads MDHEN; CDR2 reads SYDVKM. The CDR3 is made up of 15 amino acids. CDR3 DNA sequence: TGTGCCAGCAGTTTTGGAAGCTCCTATAATTCACCCCTCCACTTT. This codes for CASSFGSSYNSPLHF. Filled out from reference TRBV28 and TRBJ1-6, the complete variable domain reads DVKVTQSSRYLVKRTGEKVFLECVQDMDHENMFWYRQDPGLGLRLIYFSYDVKMKEKGDIPEGYSVSREKKERFSLILESASTNQTSMYLCASSFGSSYNSPLHFGNGTRLTVT.

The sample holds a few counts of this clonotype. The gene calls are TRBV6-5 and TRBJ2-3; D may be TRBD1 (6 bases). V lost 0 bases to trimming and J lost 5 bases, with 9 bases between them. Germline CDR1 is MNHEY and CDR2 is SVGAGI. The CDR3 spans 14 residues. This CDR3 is CASSYSGALDTQYF. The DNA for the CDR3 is TGTGCCAGCAGTTACTCGGGGGCCCTAGATACGCAGTATTTT.

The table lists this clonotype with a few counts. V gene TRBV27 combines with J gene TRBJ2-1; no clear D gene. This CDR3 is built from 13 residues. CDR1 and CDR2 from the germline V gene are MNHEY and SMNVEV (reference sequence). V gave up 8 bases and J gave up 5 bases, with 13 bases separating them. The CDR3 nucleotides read TGTGCCAGCTCCTGGAACCCAGACAATGAGCAGTTCTTC. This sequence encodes CASSWNPDNEQFF.